The 5 T cell receptor beta chains listed next were all sequenced from one sample in a study of T cell responses to AZD1222 COVID-19 vaccine. Repertoires were generated with immunoSEQ multiplex PCR, while TCRdb's copy carries only in-frame clones and drops some. The sample holds some 150,000 clones, 93% seen once. This specimen was peripheral blood, taken on day 0 of AZD1222 vaccination. The source of these receptors is an adult in good health.

The genes are TRBV6-2 or TRBV6-3 and TRBJ2-7; D possibly corresponds to TRBD2 (6 bases). Trimming left V 4 bases short and J 7 bases short, with 20 bases between. The CDR3 has 15 amino acids. In germline, CDR1 is MNHEY, CDR2 SVGEGT. CDR3 in amino acids: CASSSRDSTAGEQYF. Written as DNA, the CDR3 is TGTGCCAGCAGTTCTAGGGACTCGACAGCCGGGGAGCAGTACTTC.

This chain links TRBV5-1 with TRBJ1-1; no firm D call. The length of the CDR3 is 15 residues. Germline loops: CDR1 SGHRS, CDR2 YFSETQ. Trimming removed 0 bases at V and 1 base at J, with 10 bases between. Here the CDR3 DNA reads TGCGCCAGCAGCTTGGTGGTAACATCGAACACTGAAGCTTTCTTT. Protein product: CASSLVVTSNTEAFF. The entire variable domain, with the rest obtained from reference TRBV5-1 and TRBJ1-1, is as follows: KAGVTQTPRYLIKTRGQQVTLSCSPISGHRSVSWYQQTPGQGLQFLFEYFSETQRNKGNFPGRFSGRQFSNSRSEMNVSTLELGDSALYLCASSLVVTSNTEAFFGQGTRLTVV.

This rearrangement joins TRBV5-1 to TRBJ2-2, with 10 bases aligning to TRBD2. Germline lookup yields CDR1 SGHRS and CDR2 YFSETQ. The CDR3 spans 15 residues. The ends lost 1 base at V and 6 bases at J; junction bases unmatched: 3. CDR3 protein: CASSLTSGEAGELFF. The DNA for the CDR3 is TGCGCCAGCAGCTTGACTAGCGGGGAGGCCGGGGAGCTGTTTTTT.

This chain joins TRBV12-3 or TRBV12-4 and TRBJ1-2; no clear D. The CDR3 loop spans 12 amino acids. Deletions cut 2 bases from V and 14 bases from J, with 15 bases between. CDR3 nucleotide sequence: TGTGCCAGCAGTTTACAGGTGATGGGCTGTACCTTC. Its protein product is CASSLQVMGCTF.

The rearrangement joins TRBV9 to TRBJ1-1, with unresolved D. The length of the CDR3 is 16 residues. V lost 3 bases and J 1 base, leaving 16 bases between the germline ends. Germline CDR1 SGDLS, CDR2 YYNGEE. CDR3 amino acids: CASSARVVGGNTEAFF. Here the CDR3 DNA reads TGTGCCAGCAGCGCCAGAGTGGTCGGCGGGAACACTGAAGCTTTCTTT. Based on the CDR3 plus reference TRBV9 and TRBJ1-1, the full variable domain is DSGVTQTPKHLITATGQRVTLRCSPRSGDLSVYWYQQSLDQGLQFLIQYYNGEERAKGNILERFSAQQFPDLHSELNLSSLELGDSALYFCASSARVVGGNTEAFFGQGTRLTVV.